This is a list of T cell receptor beta chains from one sample in a study of blood T cell repertoires in COVID-19. TCRdb keeps only in-frame clones here, not all; method: immunoSEQ multiplex PCR. The sample yields hundreds of thousands of clones, about 90% seen once. Specimen: PBMCs or T cells enriched from blood (not recorded which). These receptors were taken from a man aged 35 to 55 in a cohort exposed to, infected with or recovered from COVID-19 (not recorded which). Both conserved end residues are part of each CDR3. A D gene is named only where the DNA matches it firmly. Clone size is stated in some rows and not others, as once, few, many or a class when expanded.

CDR3 length	V gene	D gene	J gene	clone size	CDR3 protein	CDR3 DNA
17	TRBV27	TRBD2	TRBJ2-2	NA	CASSALAGGPNTGELFF	TGTGCCAGCAGTGCACTAGCGGGAGGGCCAAACACCGGGGAGCTGTTTTTT
14	TRBV6-5	NA	TRBJ2-2	NA	CASSSQGGTGELFF	TGTGCCAGCAGTAGTCAGGGTGGCACCGGGGAGCTGTTTTTT
14	TRBV7-7	NA	TRBJ2-3	once	CASSLNRGTDTQYF	TGTGCCAGCAGCTTAAACCGGGGCACAGATACGCAGTATTTT
17	TRBV6-1	TRBD2	TRBJ2-2	NA	CASSEGLAGSGTGELFF	TGTGCCAGCAGTGAGGGACTAGCGGGGTCGGGCACCGGGGAGCTGTTTTTT
14	TRBV5-1	NA	TRBJ2-5	NA	CASSLGRGRETQYF	TGCGCCAGCAGCTTGGGCAGGGGACGGGAGACCCAGTACTTC
13	TRBV3-1/TRBV3-2	NA	TRBJ2-1	NA	CASSQVGGDEQFF	TGTGCCAGCAGCCAAGTAGGAGGGGACGAGCAGTTCTTC
16	TRBV6-5	TRBD1	TRBJ1-2	once	CASSYQGQGTNYGYTF	TGTGCCAGCAGTTACCAGGGACAGGGGACTAACTATGGCTACACCTTC
15	TRBV19	TRBD2	TRBJ2-1	NA	CASRSGTSGRNEQFF	TGTGCCAGCAGATCCGGGACTAGCGGGAGGAATGAGCAGTTCTTC
18	TRBV28	TRBD2	TRBJ2-1	NA	CASSTGPSPGLARVQQFF	TGTGCCAGCAGTACAGGCCCCTCACCGGGACTAGCGCGAGTACAGCAGTTCTTC
15	TRBV6-5	TRBD1	TRBJ1-5	NA	CASSRDRDSSQPQHF	TGTGCCAGCAGTAGAGACAGGGATTCCAGTCAGCCCCAGCATTTT
14	TRBV5-1	NA	TRBJ2-1	NA	CASSPRTSYNEQFF	TGCGCCAGCAGCCCGAGGACAAGCTACAATGAGCAGTTCTTC
13	TRBV20-1	NA	TRBJ2-7	NA	CSASGRVAYEQYF	TGCAGTGCTAGTGGCAGGGTCGCCTACGAGCAGTACTTC
13	TRBV27	NA	TRBJ1-2	NA	CASMGQETYGYTF	TGTGCCAGCATGGGGCAGGAAACCTATGGCTACACCTTC
13	TRBV20-1	NA	TRBJ2-5	NA	CSASRGRQETQYF	TGCAGTGCTAGTAGGGGGAGACAAGAGACCCAGTACTTC
16	TRBV2	TRBD2	TRBJ2-2	NA	CASSVASGRQGGELFF	TGTGCCAGCAGTGTAGCAAGCGGGAGGCAAGGCGGGGAGCTGTTTTTT
12	TRBV5-4	NA	TRBJ2-5	NA	CASSLRGETQYF	TGTGCCAGCAGCTTGAGGGGGGAGACCCAGTACTTC
15	TRBV27	TRBD2	TRBJ2-7	NA	CASSLRPAGGYEQYF	TGTGCCAGCAGTTTAAGACCAGCGGGAGGGTACGAGCAGTACTTC
16	TRBV6-5	TRBD1	TRBJ2-2	NA	CASSYLGGADTGELFF	TGTGCCAGCAGTTACTTAGGGGGCGCTGACACCGGGGAGCTGTTTTTT
15	TRBV19	NA	TRBJ2-1	NA	CASSIVTRNSGEQFF	TGTGCCAGTAGTATAGTGACTAGAAATTCGGGTGAGCAGTTCTTC
16	TRBV5-6	TRBD1	TRBJ2-1	few	CASSGLGQGAVDEQFF	TGTGCCAGCAGCGGACTGGGACAGGGGGCGGTGGATGAGCAGTTCTTC